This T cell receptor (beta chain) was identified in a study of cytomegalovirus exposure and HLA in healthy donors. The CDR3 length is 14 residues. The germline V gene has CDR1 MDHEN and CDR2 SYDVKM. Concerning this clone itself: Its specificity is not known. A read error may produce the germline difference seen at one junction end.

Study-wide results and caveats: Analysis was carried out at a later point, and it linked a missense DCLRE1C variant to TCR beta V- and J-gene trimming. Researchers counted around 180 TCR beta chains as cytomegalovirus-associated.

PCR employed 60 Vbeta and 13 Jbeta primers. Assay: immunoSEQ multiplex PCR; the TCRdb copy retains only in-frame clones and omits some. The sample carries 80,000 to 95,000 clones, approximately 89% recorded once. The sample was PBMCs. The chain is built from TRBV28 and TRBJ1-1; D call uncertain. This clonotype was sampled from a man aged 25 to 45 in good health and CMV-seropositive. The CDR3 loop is CASSLRNPFTGAFF. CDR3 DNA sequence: TGTGCCAGCAGTTTACGAAACCCCTTTACTGGAGCTTTCTTT.